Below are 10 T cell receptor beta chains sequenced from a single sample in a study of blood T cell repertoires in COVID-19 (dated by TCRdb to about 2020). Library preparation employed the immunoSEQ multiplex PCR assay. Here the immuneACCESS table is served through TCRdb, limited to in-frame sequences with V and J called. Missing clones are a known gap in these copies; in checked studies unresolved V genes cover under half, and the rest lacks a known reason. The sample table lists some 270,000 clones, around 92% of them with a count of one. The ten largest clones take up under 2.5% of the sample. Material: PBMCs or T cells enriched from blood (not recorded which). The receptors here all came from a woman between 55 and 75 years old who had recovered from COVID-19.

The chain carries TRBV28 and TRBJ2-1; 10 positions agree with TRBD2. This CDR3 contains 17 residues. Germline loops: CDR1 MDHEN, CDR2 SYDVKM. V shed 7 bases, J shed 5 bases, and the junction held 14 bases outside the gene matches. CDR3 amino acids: CASNSPEGLASHNEQFF. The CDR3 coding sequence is TGTGCCAGCAACTCTCCGGAGGGACTAGCGTCACACAATGAGCAGTTCTTC.

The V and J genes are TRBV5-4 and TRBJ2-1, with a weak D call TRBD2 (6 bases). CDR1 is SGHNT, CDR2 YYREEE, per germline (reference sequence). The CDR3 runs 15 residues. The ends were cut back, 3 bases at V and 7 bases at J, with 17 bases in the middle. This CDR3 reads CASSSELAVVNEQFF. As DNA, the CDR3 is TGTGCCAGCAGCTCGGAACTAGCAGTCGTGAATGAGCAGTTCTTC. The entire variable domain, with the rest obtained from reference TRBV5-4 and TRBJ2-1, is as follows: ETGVTQSPTHLIKTRGQQVTLRCSSQSGHNTVSWYQQALGQGPQFIFQYYREEENGRGNFPPRFSGLQFPNYSSELNVNALELDDSALYLCASSSELAVVNEQFFGPGTRLTVL.

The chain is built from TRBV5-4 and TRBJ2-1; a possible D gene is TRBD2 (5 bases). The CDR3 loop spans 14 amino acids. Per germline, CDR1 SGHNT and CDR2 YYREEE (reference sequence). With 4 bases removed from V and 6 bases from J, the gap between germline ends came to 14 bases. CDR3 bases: TGTGCCAGCAGCCCGGTCTCAGCGGTCAATGAGCAGTTCTTC. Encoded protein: CASSPVSAVNEQFF. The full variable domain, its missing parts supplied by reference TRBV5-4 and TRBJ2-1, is ETGVTQSPTHLIKTRGQQVTLRCSSQSGHNTVSWYQQALGQGPQFIFQYYREEENGRGNFPPRFSGLQFPNYSSELNVNALELDDSALYLCASSPVSAVNEQFFGPGTRLTVL.

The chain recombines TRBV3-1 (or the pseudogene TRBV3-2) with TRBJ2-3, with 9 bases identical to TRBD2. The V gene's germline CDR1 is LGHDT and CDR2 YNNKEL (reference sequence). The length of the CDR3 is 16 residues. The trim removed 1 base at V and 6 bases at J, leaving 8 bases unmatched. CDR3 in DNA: TGTGCCAGCAGCCAAGCCCGTAGCGGGAGAAGGGATACGCAGTATTTT. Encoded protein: CASSQARSGRRDTQYF.

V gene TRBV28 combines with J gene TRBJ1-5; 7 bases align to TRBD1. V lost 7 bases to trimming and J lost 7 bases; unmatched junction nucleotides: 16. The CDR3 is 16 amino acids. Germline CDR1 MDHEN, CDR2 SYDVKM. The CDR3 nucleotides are TGTGCCAGCACCAGAGCCAGTAACAGGGGTGGCCAGCCCCAGCATTTT. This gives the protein CASTRASNRGGQPQHF.

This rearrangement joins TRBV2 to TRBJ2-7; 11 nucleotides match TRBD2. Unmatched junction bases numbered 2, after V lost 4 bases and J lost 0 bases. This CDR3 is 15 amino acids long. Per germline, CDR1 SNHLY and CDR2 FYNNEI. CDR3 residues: CASSAGTSGSYEQYF. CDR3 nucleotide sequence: TGTGCCAGCAGTGCCGGGACTAGCGGCTCCTACGAGCAGTACTTC.

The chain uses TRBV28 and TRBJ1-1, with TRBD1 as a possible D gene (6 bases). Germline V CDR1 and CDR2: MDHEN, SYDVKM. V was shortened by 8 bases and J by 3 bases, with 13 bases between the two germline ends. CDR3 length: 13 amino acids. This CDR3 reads CASGTRHDTEAFF. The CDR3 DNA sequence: TGTGCCAGCGGGACACGTCACGACACTGAAGCTTTCTTT.

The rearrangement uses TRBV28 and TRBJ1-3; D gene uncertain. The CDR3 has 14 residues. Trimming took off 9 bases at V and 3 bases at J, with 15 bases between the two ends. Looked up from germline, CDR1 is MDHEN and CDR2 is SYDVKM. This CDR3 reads CASGPPLFGNTIYF. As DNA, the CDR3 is TGTGCCAGTGGCCCCCCGTTATTTGGAAACACCATATATTTT.

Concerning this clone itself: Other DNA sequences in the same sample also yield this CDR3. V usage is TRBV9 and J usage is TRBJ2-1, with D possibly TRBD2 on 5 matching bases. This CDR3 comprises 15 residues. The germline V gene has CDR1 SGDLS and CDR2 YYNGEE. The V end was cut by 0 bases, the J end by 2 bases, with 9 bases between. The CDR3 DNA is TGTGCCAGCAGCGTAGGAGGGAGTACCTACAATGAGCAGTTCTTC. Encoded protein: CASSVGGSTYNEQFF.

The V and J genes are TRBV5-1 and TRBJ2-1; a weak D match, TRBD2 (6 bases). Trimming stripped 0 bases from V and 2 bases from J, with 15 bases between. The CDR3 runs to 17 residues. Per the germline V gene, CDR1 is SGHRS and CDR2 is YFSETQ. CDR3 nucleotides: TGCGCCAGCAGCTTGGAGGTTCGGCTAGCGACCTACAATGAGCAGTTCTTC. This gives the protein CASSLEVRLATYNEQFF.